This is a list of T cell receptor beta chains from one sample in a study of spatial heterogeneity in lung cancer. TCRdb independently ran MiXCR on the 5' RACE reads; one entry per CDR3 protein. Among 13,000 or so distinct CDR3 sequences, approximately 4.8% were seen once, and the ten largest hold approximately 25%. Sequencing was performed on lung tumor tissue, taken at surgery. The receptors shown here come from a male donor with early-stage non-small cell lung cancer. CDR3s include the opening cysteine and the closing phenylalanine or tryptophan. The order of the fields is D gene, clone size, V gene, J gene, CDR3 protein, CDR3 DNA. The D gene is left open where the match is weak. For some rows the clone size is stated as once, few or many, or as a class when expanded; others skip it.

-	few	TRBV30	TRBJ1-1	CAWSVKGATEAFF	TGTGCCTGGAGTGTAAAAGGGGCCACTGAAGCTTTCTTT
-	few	TRBV30	TRBJ1-6	CAWSVGRNSPLHF	TGTGCCTGGAGTGTGGGACGGAATTCACCCCTCCACTTT
-	-	TRBV2	TRBJ2-5	CASSYQETQYF	TGTGCCAGCAGTTACCAAGAGACCCAGTACTTC
-	medium-sized	TRBV7-2	TRBJ1-2	CASTRGPTYGYTF	TGTGCCAGCACCCGCGGGCCCACCTATGGCTACACCTTC
-	-	TRBV7-2	TRBJ1-2	CASSPAGLLGGYTF	TGTGCCAGCAGTCCCGCGGGACTGTTGGGGGGCTACACCTTC
-	many	TRBV4-2	TRBJ2-3	CASSPTRDLLGADTQYF	TGTGCCAGCAGCCCGACAAGGGACCTACTGGGGGCAGATACGCAGTATTTT
-	many	TRBV28	TRBJ2-1	CASTLMGRSYNEQFF	TGTGCCAGCACCCTGATGGGGCGCTCCTACAATGAGCAGTTCTTC
-	many	TRBV20-1	TRBJ1-2	CSARGAQLGAGSNF	TGCAGTGCTAGAGGGGCCCAACTGGGGGCAGGATCAAACTTC
-	few	TRBV28	TRBJ2-7	CASSLPQVIYEQYF	TGTGCCAGCAGTTTACCCCAGGTAATCTACGAGCAGTACTTC
-	many	TRBV6-6	TRBJ1-2	CASSTMDVWYGYTF	TGTGCCAGCAGTACAATGGACGTGTGGTATGGCTACACCTTC
TRBD2	-	TRBV12-3/TRBV12-4	TRBJ2-2	CASSLGTAGAGELFF	TGTGCCAGCAGTTTAGGGACAGCGGGGGCCGGGGAGCTGTTTTTT
TRBD1	many	TRBV7-2	TRBJ2-1	CASSLWGTGINNEQFF	TGTGCCAGCAGCTTATGGGGGACAGGAATAAACAATGAGCAGTTCTTC
-	-	TRBV24-1	TRBJ2-7	CATSASGTGVYEQYF	TGTGCCACCAGTGCTAGCGGGACAGGGGTCTACGAGCAGTACTTC
TRBD2	-	TRBV11-2	TRBJ2-7	CASSRLLAGGYEQYF	TGTGCCAGCAGCCGCCTACTAGCGGGGGGCTACGAGCAGTACTTC
TRBD2	many	TRBV7-2	TRBJ2-1	CASSRTREGNEQFF	TGTGCCAGCAGCCGCACTAGGGAGGGCAATGAGCAGTTCTTC
-	many	TRBV4-1	TRBJ2-1	CASSQEGLNDEQFF	TGCGCCAGCAGCCAAGAGGGCCTGAACGATGAGCAGTTCTTC
-	many	TRBV6-2/TRBV6-3	TRBJ2-5	CASRKRRVAETQYF	TGTGCCAGCCGCAAAAGGAGGGTTGCAGAGACCCAGTACTTC
-	medium-sized	TRBV5-1	TRBJ2-7	CASSPGGASPYEQYF	TGCGCCAGCAGCCCAGGGGGGGCTTCGCCCTACGAGCAGTACTTC
-	many	TRBV6-5	TRBJ2-1	CASSYSSPQYNEQFF	TGTGCCAGCAGTTACTCGAGTCCCCAATACAATGAGCAGTTCTTC
TRBD2	few	TRBV7-9	TRBJ2-7	CASSLPGGPPGSYEQYF	TGTGCCAGCAGCTTACCGGGGGGGCCCCCCGGCTCCTACGAGCAGTACTTC